This T cell receptor beta chain was obtained from a study of CD8+ T cells in alopecia areata. Extracted RNA was reverse transcribed into cDNA, the sequencing template. The method was immunoSEQ multiplex PCR; TCRdb's version includes in-frame clones alone and lacks a portion of them. There are 150,000 or so clones in the sample; about 60% occur only once, and 5% to 7% lies in the top ten. Germline-derived CDR1 and CDR2 are MNHEY and SVGAGI. The CDR3 has 13 residues. With 2 bases removed from V and 8 bases from J, the gap between germline ends came to 12 bases. In this sample, this clone turned up a few times.

This chain links TRBV6-5 with TRBJ1-2; tentatively, D is TRBD1 (5 bases). The origin of this receptor is a human donor with alopecia areata. Source: CD4+ T cells sorted from blood, taken at week 0. The CDR3 reads CASSYGRGNGYTF. CDR3 bases: TGTGCCAGCAGTTACGGAAGGGGAAACGGCTACACCTTC.